This T cell receptor (beta chain) appears in the sequencing data of a study of shared clonotypes between healthy human individuals. Study conclusions and caveats: Naive subsets generally had larger estimated richness than memory subsets.

A split of CD4+ cells into CD45RA+ naive and CD45RA-negative memory subsets was performed. Points on this clone: The antigen is undetermined.

In the authors' methods: ImmunoSEQ supplied junction-only sequences lacking quality scores, so filtering was different. Sequencing was performed with immunoSEQ multiplex PCR; in TCRdb, only in-frame clones are kept and a portion is missing. The DNA gave D and trimming, while V, J and clone size come from that table. The sample contains millions of clones, around 94% of which appear only once. Germline-derived CDR1 and CDR2 are SGHTA and FQGNSA. This CDR3 has 13 residues. With V trimmed by 5 bases and J by 8 bases, 4 bases remained unmatched. The chain joins TRBV7-2 to TRBJ2-7; 12 nucleotides match TRBD2. This TCR was sampled from a man between 18 and 35 years old in good health. The sample comprised naive CD4+ T cells sorted from blood. Subset: CD45RA+ positively selected. The CDR3 DNA is TGTGCCAGCAGCACTGGACTAGCGGGGCAGCAGTACTTC. This sequence encodes CASSTGLAGQQYF.